Listed below are T cell receptor beta chains from one sample, sequenced in a study of Graves' ophthalmopathy and Graves' hyperthyroidism. TCRdb reprocessed the multiplex PCR reads with MiXCR, giving one entry per CDR3 protein. This table has some 1.1 million distinct CDR3 sequences, roughly two fifths appearing once. The sample was peripheral blood or thyroid tissue (not recorded which). These receptors originate from an adult man with Graves' hyperthyroidism. Both conserved end residues are part of each CDR3. A D gene is named only where the DNA matches it firmly. Not every row has a clone size; where given, it reads once, few, many or a size class.

j_call clone_size v_call d_call cdr3_aa cdr3_nt
TRBJ1-6 few TRBV4-3 NA CASSQDTRGAGRVLHF TGCGCCAGCAGCCAAGATACGCGGGGGGCTGGTAGAGTCCTCCACTTT
TRBJ2-7 few TRBV7-2 NA CASSFPRSSYEQYF TGTGCCAGCAGTTTTCCCCGAAGCTCCTACGAGCAGTACTTC
TRBJ1-4 NA TRBV12-3/TRBV12-4 NA CASSFGSNGEKLFF TGTGCCAGCAGTTTCGGGTCCAATGGGGAAAAACTGTTTTTT
TRBJ1-6 few TRBV6-2/TRBV6-3 NA CASRKNNSPLHF TGTGCCAGCAGGAAGAATAATTCACCCCTCCACTTT
TRBJ1-2 few TRBV5-1 NA CASSSETGTGYTF TGCGCCAGCAGCTCAGAAACAGGGACTGGCTACACCTTC
TRBJ1-5 few TRBV27 NA CASSAGFGNQPQHF TGTGCCAGCAGTGCAGGTTTCGGCAATCAGCCCCAGCATTTT
TRBJ1-2 NA TRBV5-6 NA CASSNYGLNYGYTF TGTGCCAGCAGCAACTATGGGCTAAACTATGGCTACACCTTC
TRBJ1-1 NA TRBV20-1 NA CSFPGPMNTEAFF TGCAGTTTCCCGGGGCCCATGAACACTGAAGCTTTCTTT
TRBJ2-7 NA TRBV7-8 TRBD2 CASSLVGGSYGQYF TGTGCCAGCAGCTTAGTGGGCGGGAGCTACGGGCAGTACTTC
TRBJ2-5 NA TRBV20-1 TRBD2 CSANGLAGGPGGYQDTQYF TGCAGTGCTAACGGACTAGCGGGAGGGCCTGGGGGATACCAAGATACCCAGTACTTC
TRBJ1-1 NA TRBV24-1 NA CATGAVTEAFF TGTGCTACCGGGGCTGTCACTGAAGCTTTCTTT
TRBJ1-5 NA TRBV10-3 NA CAISESGENQPQHF TGTGCCATCAGTGAGTCAGGGGAAAATCAGCCCCAGCATTTT
TRBJ2-7 many TRBV29-1 TRBD2 CSVGASGRQHSYEQYF TGCAGCGTTGGGGCGAGCGGGAGACAACACTCCTACGAGCAGTACTTC
TRBJ1-4 NA TRBV9 NA CASSVGSRNEKLFF TGTGCCAGCAGCGTGGGCAGTAGGAATGAAAAACTGTTTTTT
TRBJ1-1 NA TRBV15 NA CATSSPNSGAHTEASF TGTGCCACCAGCAGCCCAAACTCCGGGGCACACACTGAAGCTTCCTTT
TRBJ2-7 NA TRBV5-6 NA CASSAGAPDSYEQYF TGTGCCAGCAGCGCCGGCGCGCCGGATTCATACGAGCAGTACTTC
TRBJ2-7 many TRBV29-1 NA CSVEDGLRDGQYF TGCAGCGTTGAAGACGGTCTACGGGATGGGCAGTACTTC
TRBJ2-7 NA TRBV12-3/TRBV12-4 NA CANGDSRAVHEQYF TGTGCCAACGGGGATTCCAGGGCCGTCCACGAGCAGTACTTC
TRBJ1-5 few TRBV19 TRBD1 CASSPGTGVQHF TGTGCCAGTAGCCCCGGGACAGGGGTCCAGCATTTT
TRBJ1-2 many TRBV29-1 NA CSVGQVHGYTF TGCAGCGTCGGGCAGGTACATGGCTACACCTTC
TRBJ2-7 few TRBV20-1 TRBD2 CSASSITGGGAVNEQYF TGCAGTGCTAGTTCGATTACAGGCGGGGGGGCGGTCAACGAGCAGTACTTC
TRBJ2-5 many TRBV24-1 TRBD1 CATSDLPPGTDQETQYF TGTGCCACCAGTGATTTGCCCCCGGGGACAGACCAAGAGACCCAGTACTTC
TRBJ1-5 NA TRBV20-1 NA CSARDLGGTDNQPQHF TGCAGTGCTAGAGATCTTGGCGGGACCGACAATCAGCCCCAGCATTTT
TRBJ1-2 few TRBV14 TRBD1 CASSKRLSPGTGDYGYTF TGTGCCAGCAGCAAACGGCTTAGTCCCGGGACAGGGGACTATGGCTACACCTTC
TRBJ2-5 many TRBV25-1 NA CASSASQETQYF TGTGCCAGCAGTGCTAGCCAAGAGACCCAGTACTTC
TRBJ1-5 many TRBV10-3 NA CAISDERPNQPQHF TGTGCCATCAGTGATGAGAGGCCGAATCAGCCCCAGCATTTT
TRBJ2-7 NA TRBV28 NA CASSLGRPLSYEQYF TGTGCCAGCAGTTTAGGGAGGCCCCTCTCCTACGAGCAGTACTTC
TRBJ2-7 once TRBV9 TRBD2 CASNSREGPTYEQYF TGTGCCAGCAATTCTCGGGAGGGCCCCACCTACGAGCAGTACTTC
TRBJ1-1 many TRBV10-3 NA CAISEGTAEAFF TGTGCCATCAGTGAGGGGACCGCCGAAGCTTTCTTT
TRBJ1-6 NA TRBV7-9 NA CASSPPTSSASPLHF TGTGCCAGCAGCCCGCCGACAAGCAGTGCTTCACCCCTCCACTTT
TRBJ1-1 many TRBV9 NA CASSTNHGTEAFF TGTGCCAGCAGCACTAATCACGGCACTGAAGCTTTCTTT
TRBJ1-2 many TRBV6-5 NA CASRGLYGYTF TGTGCCAGCAGGGGACTCTATGGCTACACCTTC
TRBJ1-2 NA TRBV2 TRBD1 CASRRDRATF TGTGCCAGCAGGAGGGACAGGGCGACCTTC
TRBJ2-2 NA TRBV6-5 TRBD1 CASSYTTGVATGELFF TGTGCCAGCAGTTACACGACAGGGGTCGCCACCGGGGAGCTGTTTTTT
TRBJ1-5 few TRBV10-3 NA CAISPSRDAEHF TGTGCCATCAGTCCCTCTAGAGATGCCGAGCATTTT
TRBJ2-7 NA TRBV30 TRBD2 CAWLGTSASYEQYF TGTGCCTGGTTAGGGACTAGCGCATCCTACGAGCAGTACTTC